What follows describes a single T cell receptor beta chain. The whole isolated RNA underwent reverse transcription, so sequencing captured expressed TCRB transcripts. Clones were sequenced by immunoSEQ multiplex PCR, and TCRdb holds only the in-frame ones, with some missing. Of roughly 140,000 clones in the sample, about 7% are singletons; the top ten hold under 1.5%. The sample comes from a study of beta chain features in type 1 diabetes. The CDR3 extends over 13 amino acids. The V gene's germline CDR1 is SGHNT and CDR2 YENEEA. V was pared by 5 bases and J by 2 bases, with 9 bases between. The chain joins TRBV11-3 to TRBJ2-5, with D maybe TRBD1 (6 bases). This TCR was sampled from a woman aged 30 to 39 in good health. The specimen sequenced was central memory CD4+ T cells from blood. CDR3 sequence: CASSIGQQETQYF. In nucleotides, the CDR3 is TGTGCCAGCAGCATAGGACAGCAAGAGACCCAGTACTTC.